A selection of T cell receptor beta chains follows, all from one sample in a study of patients and donors after allogeneic stem cell transplantation. TCRdb recomputed calls from the RT-PCR reads with MiXCR, one row per CDR3 protein. This table has about a million distinct CDR3 sequences, roughly 17% appearing once. Sample: blood, either unsorted or a sorted T cell fraction (not recorded which). The receptors shown here come from a human donor who was either an allogeneic HSCT recipient or a stem cell or donor lymphocyte infusion donor (not recorded which). It is not recorded whose cells these are; they may come from a transplant donor. CDR3s include the opening cysteine and the closing phenylalanine or tryptophan. D genes are given only for firm matches. Rows may omit the clone size; those that give it use once, few, many or a size class.

>NA|TRBV5-1|TRBJ2-3|few
TGCGCCAGCAGCTCGGGACATACAAACACAGATACGCAGTATTTT
CASSSGHTNTDTQYF
>TRBD1|TRBV6-1|TRBJ1-2|NA
TGTGCCAGCAGAAGACAGGGGGCCCAACATAACTATGGCTACACCTTC
CASRRQGAQHNYGYTF
>TRBD2|TRBV5-4|TRBJ2-1|few
TGTGCCAGCAGCTTGGTGGGACTAGCGGATAGAGGATCCTACAATGAGCAGTTCTTC
CASSLVGLADRGSYNEQFF
>TRBD2|TRBV29-1|TRBJ2-5|many
TGCAGCGTTGCTCGGGACTACGGGGAGACCCAGTACTTC
CSVARDYGETQYF
>NA|TRBV5-1|TRBJ1-1|few
TGCGCCAGCAGCTTCCAGGGACACACGAAGAACACTGAAGCTTTCTTT
CASSFQGHTKNTEAFF
>TRBD2|TRBV12-3/TRBV12-4|TRBJ2-2|few
TGTGCCAGCAACCTGGGGACTAGCGGGAGGTTGCGGAACACCGGGGAGCTGTTTTTT
CASNLGTSGRLRNTGELFF
>NA|TRBV5-1|TRBJ2-3|few
TGCGCCAGCAGCTTGGAGCGGGCTCACTTGGGGTACACGCAGTATTTT
CASSLERAHLGYTQYF
>TRBD2|TRBV3-1|TRBJ2-7|NA
TGTGCCAGCAGCACCGGGACTAGCGGGGCCGAGCAGTACTTC
CASSTGTSGAEQYF
>TRBD2|TRBV10-3|TRBJ2-7|NA
TGTGCCATCAGTGCCCCTTCTAGCGGGAGTTACGAGCAGTACTTC
CAISAPSSGSYEQYF
>NA|TRBV25-1|TRBJ2-1|NA
TGTGCCAGCAGTGGTGGCGGGTACTCCTACAATGAGCAGTTCTTC
CASSGGGYSYNEQFF
>NA|TRBV12-3/TRBV12-4|TRBJ2-7|NA
TGTGCCAGCAGCCTGTCCGCCTCTCCGGCGGTGCAGTACTTC
CASSLSASPAVQYF
>NA|TRBV2|TRBJ1-5|few
TGTGCCAGCTCGGTCAGTTATAGCAATCAGCCCCAGCATTTT
CASSVSYSNQPQHF
>TRBD2|TRBV20-1|TRBJ2-1|few
TGCAGTGCTAGGCCCCCAGGGACTAACAATGAGCAGTTCTTC
CSARPPGTNNEQFF
>NA|TRBV11-2|TRBJ2-4|NA
TGTGCCAGCAGCTTAGAAGGGTTACTAGCCAAAAACATTCAGTACTTC
CASSLEGLLAKNIQYF
>NA|TRBV21-1|TRBJ2-1|NA
TGTGCCACCCGGGACAATGAGCAGTTCTTC
CATRDNEQFF
>TRBD2|TRBV6-5|TRBJ2-1|few
TGTGCCAGCAGTTACTCGGCTAGCGGGAACAATGAGCAGTTCTTC
CASSYSASGNNEQFF
>NA|TRBV20-1|TRBJ1-6|NA
TGCAGTGCTAGGGAGGGCTGGGGTTTTGATTCACCCCTCCACTTT
CSAREGWGFDSPLHF
>NA|TRBV3-1|TRBJ2-3|NA
TGTGCCAGCAGCCCTAGGGGGAGGGCCGCAGATACGCAGTATTTT
CASSPRGRAADTQYF
>TRBD1|TRBV20-1|TRBJ2-7|NA
TGCAGTGCTAAGGACAGGGGCTACGAGCAGTACTTC
CSAKDRGYEQYF
>NA|TRBV5-1|TRBJ1-1|few
TGCGCCAGCAGCGGTTTAGACAGCACTGAAGCTTTCTTT
CASSGLDSTEAFF
>TRBD1|TRBV15|TRBJ1-1|NA
TGTGCCACCAGCAGAACAGGGGAGGAGGCTTTCTTT
CATSRTGEEAFF
>NA|TRBV12-3/TRBV12-4|TRBJ1-4|many
TGTGCCAGCAGCCTACACTTCGTAAAACTGTTTTTT
CASSLHFVKLFF
>NA|TRBV19|TRBJ2-2|NA
TGTGCCAGTAGTATAGGGCAGGGGCTAACGGCCGGGGAGCTGTTTTTT
CASSIGQGLTAGELFF
>NA|TRBV7-4|TRBJ2-3|NA
TGTGCCAGCAGCTTATTCTCCGGGACTAGCACAGATACGCAGTATTTT
CASSLFSGTSTDTQYF
>NA|TRBV7-2|TRBJ1-6|few
TGTGCCAGCAGCTTAGAGGGTGATAACAATTCACCCCTCCACTTT
CASSLEGDNNSPLHF